What follows are 12 T cell receptor beta chains derived from one specimen sequenced in a study of a mutant IDH1 vaccine in newly diagnosed glioma. The protocol was immunoSEQ multiplex PCR, while the TCRdb copy is restricted to in-frame clones and leaves out a portion. Of around 30,000 clones listed, around 60% are singletons. Time point denoted: week 5, during vaccination. What each vaccine dose contained was 300 ug of mutant IDH1 20-mer peptide, accompanied by topical imiquimod. These receptors are not linked to any known antigen. Here the sequenced sample was PBMCs, taken from a glioma patient whose treatment included an IDH1 peptide vaccine. Every receptor here comes from a woman aged 18 to 35 with glioma.

This clone has a handful of counts. This CDR3 reads CASSDRESYNEQFF. The CDR3, as DNA: TGTGCCAGCAGTGACAGGGAATCCTACAATGAGCAGTTCTTC. This chain connects TRBV27 to TRBJ2-1; 7 nucleotides match TRBD1. Looked up from germline, CDR1 is MNHEY and CDR2 is SMNVEV (reference sequence). CDR3 length: 14 amino acids. After removal of 5 bases from V and 1 base from J, the junction contained 2 bases not matched to a gene.

The CDR3 sequence: CASSLNSFATNEKLFF. The DNA for the CDR3 is TGTGCCAGCAGCTTAAACAGCTTTGCAACTAATGAAAAACTGTTTTTT. V and J are TRBV7-6 and TRBJ1-4; the D is unclear. CDR1 is SGHVS and CDR2 is FNYEAQ in the germline V gene. The CDR3 is 16 amino acids. V shed 2 bases and J shed 0 bases, with 10 bases lying between them.

This chain connects TRBV6-6 to TRBJ2-2; D is uncertain. The CDR3 is made up of 14 amino acids. Trimming took off 6 bases at V and 3 bases at J, with 11 bases between the two ends. The germline V gene has CDR1 MNHNY and CDR2 SVGAGI (reference sequence). CDR3 nucleotide sequence: TGTGCCAGCAGGGAAGGGTATTACACCGGGGAGCTGTTTTTT. Translating it yields CASREGYYTGELFF.

The chain is built from TRBV27 and TRBJ2-5, with a weak D call TRBD2 (5 bases). The CDR3 spans 13 residues. The V end was cut by 3 bases, the J end by 5 bases, with 10 bases between. CDR1 and CDR2 from the germline V gene are MNHEY and SMNVEV (reference sequence). CDR3 region: CASSFREGETQYF. The CDR3, as DNA: TGTGCCAGCAGTTTCCGCGAGGGCGAGACCCAGTACTTC.

This clone was seen a few times. CDR3 DNA sequence: TGTGCCAGCAGCCTAAGTGGGGATTCGGGGCAGCCCCAGCATTTT. This codes for CASSLSGDSGQPQHF. The chain employs TRBV27 and TRBJ1-5; D remains ambiguous. The CDR3 spans 15 residues. Trimming left V 6 bases short and J 7 bases short, with 19 bases between. Germline lookup yields CDR1 MNHEY and CDR2 SMNVEV (reference sequence).

The rearrangement links TRBV4-1 to TRBJ2-7; TRBD2 is a possible D gene (6 bases). This CDR3 is built from 21 residues. V was clipped by 2 bases and J by 2 bases, with 31 bases between them. CDR1 is MGHRA, CDR2 YSYEKL, per germline. The CDR3 DNA is TGCGCCAGCAGCCAATTAGGGCCCGGAGGGGCAATTGGACGGTCCCCCTACGAGCAGTACTTC. Translation: CASSQLGPGGAIGRSPYEQYF.

V gene TRBV18 combines with J gene TRBJ1-5; 12 nucleotides match TRBD1. Germline V gene sequence: CDR1 KGHSH, CDR2 LQKENI. The CDR3 has 15 residues. The J segment lost 8 bases and the V segment lost 5 bases, leaving 7 bases of the junction unmatched. CDR3 in DNA: TGTGCCAGCTCAACGGGACAGGGGGCAACTGAGCCCCAGCATTTT. Translating gives CASSTGQGATEPQHF.

The CDR3 region has the DNA TGTGCCAGCAGCTTAGCGTTGGGACAGGGCAGCAATCAGCCCCAGCATTTT. Amino acids: CASSLALGQGSNQPQHF. The chain employs TRBV7-9 and TRBJ1-5, with TRBD1 matching over 9 bases. V gave up 0 bases and J gave up 1 base; unmatched junction bases: 4. Germline V gene lookup returns CDR1 SEHNR and CDR2 FQNEAQ (reference sequence). The CDR3 sequence is 17 residues long.

The CDR3 here is CASSLQGVSYGYTF. CDR3 DNA sequence: TGTGCCAGCAGCTTGCAGGGGGTCTCCTATGGCTACACCTTC. This chain joins TRBV5-6 and TRBJ1-2; 7 bases agree with TRBD1. The trim removed 1 base at V and 4 bases at J, leaving 4 bases unmatched. The CDR3 totals 14 residues. Per the germline V gene, CDR1 is SGHDT and CDR2 is YYEEEE.

This clone was seen a few times. The V and J genes are TRBV19 and TRBJ2-7; the D gene is possibly TRBD1 (6 bases). Germline V gene lookup returns CDR1 LNHDA and CDR2 SQIVND (reference sequence). CDR3 length: 15 residues. The germline V and J ends were trimmed by 3 bases and 2 bases, with 14 bases remaining between them. CDR3 sequence: CASSISLDRTYEQYF. The CDR3 DNA is TGTGCCAGTAGTATTAGTCTCGACAGGACCTACGAGCAGTACTTC. The entire variable domain, with the rest obtained from reference TRBV19 and TRBJ2-7, is as follows: DGGITQSPKYLFRKEGQNVTLSCEQNLNHDAMYWYRQDPGQGLRLIYYSQIVNDFQKGDIAEGYSVSREKKESFPLTVTSAQKNPTAFYLCASSISLDRTYEQYFGPGTRLTVT.

This chain links TRBV9 with TRBJ1-1; D may be TRBD1 (6 bases). From germline, CDR1 is SGDLS and CDR2 YYNGEE. The CDR3 sequence is 13 residues long. V was trimmed by 2 bases and J by 7 bases, leaving 12 bases between them. DNA of the CDR3: TGTGCCAGCAGCGTCCGGACAGTTGGTGAAGCTTTCTTT. Translating it yields CASSVRTVGEAFF. Filled out from reference TRBV9 and TRBJ1-1, the complete variable domain reads DSGVTQTPKHLITATGQRVTLRCSPRSGDLSVYWYQQSLDQGLQFLIQYYNGEERAKGNILERFSAQQFPDLHSELNLSSLELGDSALYFCASSVRTVGEAFFGQGTRLTVV.

The rearrangement joins TRBV13 to TRBJ1-2; D gene uncertain. V was trimmed by 4 bases and J by 4 bases, leaving 10 bases between them. This CDR3 has 13 residues. Per the germline V gene, CDR1 is PRHDT and CDR2 is FYEKMQ (reference sequence). The CDR3 here is CASSSPSSYGYTF. DNA for the CDR3: TGTGCCAGCAGCTCACCCTCTAGCTATGGCTACACCTTC.